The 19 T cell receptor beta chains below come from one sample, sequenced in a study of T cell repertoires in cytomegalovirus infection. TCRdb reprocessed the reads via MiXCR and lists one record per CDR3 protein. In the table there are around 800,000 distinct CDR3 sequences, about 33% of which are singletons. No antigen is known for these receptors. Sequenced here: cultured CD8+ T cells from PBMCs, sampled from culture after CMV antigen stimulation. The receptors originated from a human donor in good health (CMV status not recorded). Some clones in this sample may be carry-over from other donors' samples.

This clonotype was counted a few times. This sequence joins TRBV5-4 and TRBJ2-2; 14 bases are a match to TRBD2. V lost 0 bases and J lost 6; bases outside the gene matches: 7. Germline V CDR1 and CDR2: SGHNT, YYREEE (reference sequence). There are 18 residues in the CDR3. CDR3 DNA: TGTGCCAGCAGCTTGGGCCTGACTAGCGGGGGGGCCTCCGGGGAGCTGTTTTTT. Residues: CASSLGLTSGGASGELFF.

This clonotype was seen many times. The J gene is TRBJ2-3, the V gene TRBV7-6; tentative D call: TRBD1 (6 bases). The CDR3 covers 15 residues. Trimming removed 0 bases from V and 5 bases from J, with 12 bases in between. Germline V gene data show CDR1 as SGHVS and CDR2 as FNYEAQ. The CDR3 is CASSLARTAQDTQYF. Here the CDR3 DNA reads TGTGCCAGCAGCTTAGCCCGGACAGCGCAAGATACGCAGTATTTT.

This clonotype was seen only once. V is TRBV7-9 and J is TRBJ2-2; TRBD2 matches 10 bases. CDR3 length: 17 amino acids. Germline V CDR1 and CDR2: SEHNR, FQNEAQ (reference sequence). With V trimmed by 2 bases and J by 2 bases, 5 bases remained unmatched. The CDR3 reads CASSLHGLAENTGELFF. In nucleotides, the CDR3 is TGTGCCAGCAGCTTACACGGACTAGCGGAAAACACCGGGGAGCTGTTTTTT.

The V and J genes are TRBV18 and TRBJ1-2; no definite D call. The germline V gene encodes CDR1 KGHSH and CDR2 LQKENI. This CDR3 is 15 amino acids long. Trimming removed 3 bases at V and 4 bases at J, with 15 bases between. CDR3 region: CASSPAREMGYGYTF. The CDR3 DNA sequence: TGTGCCAGCTCACCCGCAAGGGAAATGGGCTATGGCTACACCTTC. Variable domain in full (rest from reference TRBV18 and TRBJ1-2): NAGVMQNPRHLVRRRGQEARLRCSPMKGHSHVYWYRQLPEEGLKFMVYLQKENIIDESGMPKERFSAEFPKEGPSILRIQQVVRGDSAAYFCASSPAREMGYGYTFGSGTRLTVV.

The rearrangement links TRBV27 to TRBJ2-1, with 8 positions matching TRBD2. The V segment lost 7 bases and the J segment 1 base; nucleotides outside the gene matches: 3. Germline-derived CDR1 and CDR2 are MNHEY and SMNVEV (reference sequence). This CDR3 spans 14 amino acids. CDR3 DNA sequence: TGTGCCAGCACGTCGGGGGGGTCCTACAATGAGCAGTTCTTC. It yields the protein CASTSGGSYNEQFF.

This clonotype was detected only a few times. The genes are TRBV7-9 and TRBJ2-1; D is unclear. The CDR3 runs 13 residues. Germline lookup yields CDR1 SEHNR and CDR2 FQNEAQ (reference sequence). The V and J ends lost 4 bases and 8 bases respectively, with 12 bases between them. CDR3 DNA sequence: TGTGCCAGCAGCTCATCGGGCCCGGATGAGCAGTTCTTC. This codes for CASSSSGPDEQFF.

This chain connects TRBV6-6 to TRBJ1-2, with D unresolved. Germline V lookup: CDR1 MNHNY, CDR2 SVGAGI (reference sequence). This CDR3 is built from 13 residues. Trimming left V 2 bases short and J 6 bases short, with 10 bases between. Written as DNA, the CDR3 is TGTGCCAGCAGTTACGAGACTGGGAATGGCTACACCTTC. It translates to CASSYETGNGYTF.

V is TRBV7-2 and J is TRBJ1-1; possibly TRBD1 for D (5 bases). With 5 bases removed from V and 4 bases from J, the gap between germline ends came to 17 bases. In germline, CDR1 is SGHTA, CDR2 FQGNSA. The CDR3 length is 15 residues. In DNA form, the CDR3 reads TGTGCCAGCAGCGCGGAAACTTGGGGCGGCACTGAAGCTTTCTTT. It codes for CASSAETWGGTEAFF.

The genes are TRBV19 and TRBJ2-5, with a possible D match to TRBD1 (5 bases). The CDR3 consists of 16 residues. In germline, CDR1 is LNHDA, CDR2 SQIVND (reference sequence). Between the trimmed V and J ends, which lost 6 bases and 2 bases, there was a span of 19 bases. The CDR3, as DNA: TGTGCCAGTAGCAGTGGCCAGGGTAGGGTTCAAGAGACCCAGTACTTC. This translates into CASSSGQGRVQETQYF.

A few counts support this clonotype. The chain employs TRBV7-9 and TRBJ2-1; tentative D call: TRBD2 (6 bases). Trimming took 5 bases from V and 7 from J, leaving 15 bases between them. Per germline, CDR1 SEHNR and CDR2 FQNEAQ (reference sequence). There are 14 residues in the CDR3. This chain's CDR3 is CASSRPGTPNEQFF. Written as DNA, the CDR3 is TGTGCCAGCAGCCGTCCCGGGACTCCAAATGAGCAGTTCTTC.

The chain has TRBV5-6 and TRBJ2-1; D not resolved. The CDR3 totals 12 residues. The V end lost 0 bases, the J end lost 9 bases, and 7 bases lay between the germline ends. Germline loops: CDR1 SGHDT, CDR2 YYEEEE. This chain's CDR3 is CASSLAKGEQFF. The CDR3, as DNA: TGTGCCAGCAGCTTGGCCAAGGGTGAGCAGTTCTTC.

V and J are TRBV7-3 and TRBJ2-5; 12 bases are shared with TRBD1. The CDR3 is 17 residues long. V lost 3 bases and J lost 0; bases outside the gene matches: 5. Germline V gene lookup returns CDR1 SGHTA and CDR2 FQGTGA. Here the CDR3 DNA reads TGTGCCAGCAGCTTGGGGACAGGGGGCAACTACCAAGAGACCCAGTACTTC. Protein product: CASSLGTGGNYQETQYF.

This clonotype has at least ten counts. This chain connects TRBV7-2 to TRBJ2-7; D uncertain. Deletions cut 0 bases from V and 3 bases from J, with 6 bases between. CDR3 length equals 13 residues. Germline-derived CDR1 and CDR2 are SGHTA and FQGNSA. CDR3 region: CASSLARNYEQYV. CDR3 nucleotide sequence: TGTGCCAGCAGCTTAGCCAGAAACTACGAGCAGTACGTC.

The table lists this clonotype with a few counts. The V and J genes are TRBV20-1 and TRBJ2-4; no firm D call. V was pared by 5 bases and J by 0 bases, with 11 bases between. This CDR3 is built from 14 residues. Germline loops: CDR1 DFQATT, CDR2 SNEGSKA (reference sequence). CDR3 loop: CSALERLAKNIQYF. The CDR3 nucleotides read TGCAGTGCTCTCGAGAGGTTAGCCAAAAACATTCAGTACTTC.

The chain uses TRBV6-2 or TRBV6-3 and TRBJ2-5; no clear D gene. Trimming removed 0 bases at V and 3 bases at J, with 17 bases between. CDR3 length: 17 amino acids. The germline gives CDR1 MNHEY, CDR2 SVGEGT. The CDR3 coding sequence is TGTGCCAGCAGTTACTCGCGAGGTAGCCAAAAAAAAGAGACCCAGTACTTC. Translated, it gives CASSYSRGSQKKETQYF.

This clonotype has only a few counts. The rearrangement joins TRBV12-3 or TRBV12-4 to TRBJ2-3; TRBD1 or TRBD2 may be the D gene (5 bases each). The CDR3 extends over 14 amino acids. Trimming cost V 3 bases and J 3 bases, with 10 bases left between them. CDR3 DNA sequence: TGTGCCAGCAGTTTGACGGGGCTGACAGATACGCAGTATTTT. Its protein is CASSLTGLTDTQYF.

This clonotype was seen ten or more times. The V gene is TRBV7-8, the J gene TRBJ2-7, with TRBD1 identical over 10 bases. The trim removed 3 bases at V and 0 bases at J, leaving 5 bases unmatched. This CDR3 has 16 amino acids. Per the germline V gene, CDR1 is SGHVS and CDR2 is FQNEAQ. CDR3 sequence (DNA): TGTGCCAGCAGCTTTCCGGGACAGGGGCACTCCTACGAGCAGTACTTC. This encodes CASSFPGQGHSYEQYF. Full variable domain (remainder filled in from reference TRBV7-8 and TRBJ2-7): GAGVSQSPRYKVAKRGQDVALRCDPISGHVSLFWYQQALGQGPEFLTYFQNEAQLDKSGLPSDRFFAERPEGSVSTLKIQRTQQEDSAVYLCASSFPGQGHSYEQYFGPGTRLTVT.

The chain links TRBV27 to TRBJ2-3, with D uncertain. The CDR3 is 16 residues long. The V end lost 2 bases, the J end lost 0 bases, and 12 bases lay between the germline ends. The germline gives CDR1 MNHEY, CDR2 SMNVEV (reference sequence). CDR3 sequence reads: CASSLGARPSTDTQYF. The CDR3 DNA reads TGTGCCAGCAGTTTAGGAGCAAGACCTAGCACAGATACGCAGTATTTT.

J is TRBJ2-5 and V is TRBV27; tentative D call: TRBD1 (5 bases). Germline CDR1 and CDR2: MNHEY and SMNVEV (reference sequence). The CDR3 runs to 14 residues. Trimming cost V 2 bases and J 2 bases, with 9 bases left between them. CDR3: CASSLVGPQETQYF. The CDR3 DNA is TGTGCCAGCAGTTTAGTGGGGCCGCAAGAGACCCAGTACTTC.